This record covers a single T cell receptor (beta chain). The data derive from a study of shared clonotypes between healthy human individuals. Trimming pared 3 bases from V and 2 bases from J, leaving 15 bases between. CDR3 size: 15 residues. Germline CDR1 reads SGHRS; CDR2 reads YFSETQ. At the deep level, the assay was run. Method: immunoSEQ multiplex PCR; TCRdb's copy keeps in-frame clones and lacks some. The data show fewer than 3 million clones, with around 93% seen just once and 0.37% held by the top ten. This receptor was obtained from a man between 18 and 35 years old in good health. Some clones in this sample may be carry-over from other donors' samples. The sample consisted of naive CD4+ T cells from PBMCs. The subset denotes: CD45RA+ positively selected. J is TRBJ2-7 and V is TRBV5-1; either TRBD1 or TRBD2 may fit D (6 bases each). The CDR3 here is CASSSGGTSTYEQYF. The CDR3 nucleotides are TGCGCCAGCAGCTCCGGAGGGACAAGTACCTACGAGCAGTACTTC.